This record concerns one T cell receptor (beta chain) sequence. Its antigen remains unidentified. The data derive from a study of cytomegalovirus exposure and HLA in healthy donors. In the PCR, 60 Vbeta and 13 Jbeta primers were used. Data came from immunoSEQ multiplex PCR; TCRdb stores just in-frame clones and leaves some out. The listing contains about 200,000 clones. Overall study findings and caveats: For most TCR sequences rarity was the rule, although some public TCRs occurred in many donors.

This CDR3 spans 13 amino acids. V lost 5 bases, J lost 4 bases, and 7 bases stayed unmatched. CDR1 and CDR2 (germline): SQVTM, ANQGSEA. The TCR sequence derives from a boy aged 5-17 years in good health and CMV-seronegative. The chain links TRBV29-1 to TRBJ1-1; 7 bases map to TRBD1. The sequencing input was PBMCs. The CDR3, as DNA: TGCAGCGTTCTGACAGGGATCGCCACTGAAGCTTTCTTT. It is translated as CSVLTGIATEAFF.